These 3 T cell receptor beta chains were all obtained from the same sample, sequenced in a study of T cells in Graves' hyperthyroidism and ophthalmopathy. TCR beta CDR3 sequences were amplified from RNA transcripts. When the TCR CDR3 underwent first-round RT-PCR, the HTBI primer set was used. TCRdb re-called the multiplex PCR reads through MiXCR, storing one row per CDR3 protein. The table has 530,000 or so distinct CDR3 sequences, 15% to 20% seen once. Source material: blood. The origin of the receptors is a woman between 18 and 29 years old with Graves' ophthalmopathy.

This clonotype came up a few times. As DNA, the CDR3 is TGTGCCTGGGAACGTGGAGTAGGGGCGCTCCCTGGGGCCAACGTCCTGACTTTC. Residues: CAWERGVGALPGANVLTF. The V and J genes are TRBV30 and TRBJ2-6; tentatively, D is TRBD1 (5 bases). Germline lookup yields CDR1 GTSNPN and CDR2 SVGIG (reference sequence). The CDR3 is 18 residues long. With 5 bases removed from V and 2 bases from J, the gap between germline ends came to 22 bases.

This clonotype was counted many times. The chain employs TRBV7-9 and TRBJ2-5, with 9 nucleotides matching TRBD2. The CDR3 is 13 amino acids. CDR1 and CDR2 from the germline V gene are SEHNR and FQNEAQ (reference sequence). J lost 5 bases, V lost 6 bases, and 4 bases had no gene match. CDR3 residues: CASSGTSRETQYF. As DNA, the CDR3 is TGTGCCAGCAGTGGGACTAGCCGGGAGACCCAGTACTTC.

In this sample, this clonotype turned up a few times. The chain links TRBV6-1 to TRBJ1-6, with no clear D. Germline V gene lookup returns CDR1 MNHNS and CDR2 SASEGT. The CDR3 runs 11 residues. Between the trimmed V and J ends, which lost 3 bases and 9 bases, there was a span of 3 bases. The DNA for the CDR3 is TGTGCCAGCAGTGAGGGTTCACCCCTCCACTTT. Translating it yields CASSEGSPLHF.